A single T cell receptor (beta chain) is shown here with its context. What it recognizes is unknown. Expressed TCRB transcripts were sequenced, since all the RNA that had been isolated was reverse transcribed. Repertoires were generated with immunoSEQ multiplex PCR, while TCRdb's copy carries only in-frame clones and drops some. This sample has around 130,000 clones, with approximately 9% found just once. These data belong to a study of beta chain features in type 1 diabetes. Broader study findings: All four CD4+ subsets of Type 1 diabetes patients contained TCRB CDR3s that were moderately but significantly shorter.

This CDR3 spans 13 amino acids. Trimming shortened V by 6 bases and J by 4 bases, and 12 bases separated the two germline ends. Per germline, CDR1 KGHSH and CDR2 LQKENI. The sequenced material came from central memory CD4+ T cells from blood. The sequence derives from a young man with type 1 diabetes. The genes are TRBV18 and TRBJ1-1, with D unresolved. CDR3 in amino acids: CASSLRRPTEAFF. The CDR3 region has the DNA TGTGCCAGCTCCCTCCGGCGGCCCACTGAAGCTTTCTTT.